The clone carrying this T cell receptor beta chain was counted a single time. Methods used by the authors: Amplifying reference gene primers gave estimates of nucleated cell counts. Repertoires were generated with immunoSEQ multiplex PCR, while TCRdb's copy carries only in-frame clones and drops some. V and J calls plus clone size are reproduced from that table; the DNA served to infer D and trimming. This table has roughly 200,000 clones, 78% appearing once. These data come from a study of blood T cell repertoires in COVID-19. Study as a whole: Samples came from the United States, Italy and Spain, spanning acute and convalescent COVID-19. The analysed material was cDNA or gDNA that came from T cells, B-cell-depleted T cells, or PBMCs.

Germline V gives CDR1 SGHVS, CDR2 FQNEAQ. The CDR3 loop spans 15 amino acids. V was cut by 1 base and J by 7 bases, with 14 bases left in between. The gene calls are TRBV7-8 and TRBJ2-1, with D perhaps matching TRBD1 (6 bases). This receptor was taken from a woman aged 80 or over with active or convalescent COVID-19. The sequencing input was peripheral blood. The CDR3 DNA sequence: TGTGCCAGCAGCTTAGGAGGACAGCCGGGGAATGAGCAGTTCTTC. Translated, it gives CASSLGGQPGNEQFF.